Below, 19 T cell receptor beta chains from the same sample are listed, as sequenced in a study of early T cells in non-severe SARS-CoV-2 infection. TCRdb re-analysed the 5' RACE reads in MiXCR, keeping a single row per CDR3 protein. The sample lists 68,000 or so distinct CDR3 sequences; 13% were seen once. Sequenced sample: whole blood. The receptors stem from an adult who was a healthcare worker with PCR-confirmed SARS-CoV-2 infection or an uninfected control (not recorded which).

Remarks on this clonotype: At one of its ends the junction is not consistent with the germline gene, which may arise from a read error. The CDR3 bases are TGCAGCGTTGAAGTTAGTCAGCCATCCTCCTTCGAGCAGTACTTC. Its translation is CSVEVSQPSSFEQYF. The chain combines TRBV29-1 with TRBJ2-7; D gene ambiguous. Germline V gives CDR1 SQVTM, CDR2 ANQGSEA. The CDR3 extends over 15 amino acids.

This chain uses TRBV29-1 with TRBJ1-2; D uncertain. CDR3 size: 11 residues. With 5 bases removed from V and 4 bases from J, the gap between germline ends came to 8 bases. Germline V CDR1 and CDR2: SQVTM, ANQGSEA. CDR3 coding DNA: TGCAGCGTTAAGAACAGCTATGGCTACACCTTC. Translating gives CSVKNSYGYTF.

This clonotype showed up many times. The chain uses TRBV5-5 and TRBJ2-2; tentative D call: TRBD1 (6 bases). Trimming removed 6 bases from V and 3 bases from J, with 18 bases in between. From germline, CDR1 is SGHKS and CDR2 YYEKEE (reference sequence). The CDR3 has 16 amino acids. CDR3 region: CASILQGSIDTGELFF. The CDR3 DNA follows: TGTGCCAGCATCCTTCAGGGGAGTATTGACACCGGGGAGCTGTTTTTT.

This clonotype came up many times. The rearrangement joins TRBV7-9 to TRBJ1-4; no clear D gene. CDR1 and CDR2 (germline): SEHNR, FQNEAQ (reference sequence). V shed 2 bases and J shed 8 bases, with 15 bases lying between them. The CDR3 has 15 amino acids. This CDR3 is CASSLYGGPEEKLFF. For the CDR3, the DNA is TGTGCCAGCAGCTTATATGGCGGGCCGGAGGAAAAACTGTTTTTT.

As DNA, the CDR3 is TGTGCCAGCAGCTTCCGAAGTGAAACCTGGGGGGGAGAGACCCAGTACTTC. Its protein is CASSFRSETWGGETQYF. V and J are TRBV7-2 and TRBJ2-5, with 7 bases that match TRBD2. The trim removed 3 bases at V and 4 bases at J, leaving 14 bases unmatched. In germline, CDR1 is SGHTA, CDR2 FQGNSA. This CDR3 region has 17 residues.

The V and J genes are TRBV2 and TRBJ1-6, with D perhaps matching TRBD1 (5 bases). CDR1 is SNHLY, CDR2 FYNNEI, per germline. The CDR3 covers 13 residues. The V end was cut by 3 bases, the J end by 7 bases, with 7 bases between. CDR3 in amino acids: CASSDRENSPLHF. The CDR3 region has the DNA TGTGCCAGCAGTGACAGGGAGAATTCACCCCTCCACTTT. The full variable domain, in which reference TRBV2 and TRBJ1-6 provide the parts outside the CDR3, is EPEVTQTPSHQVTQMGQEVILRCVPISNHLYFYWYRQILGQKVEFLVSFYNNEISEKSEIFDDQFSVERPDGSNFTLKIRSTKLEDSAMYFCASSDRENSPLHFGNGTRLTVT.

The chain uses TRBV6-4 and TRBJ2-3; tentative D call: TRBD2 (6 bases). This CDR3 is 13 amino acids long. Germline V gene lookup returns CDR1 MRHNA and CDR2 SNTAGT. V lost 5 bases to trimming and J lost 6 bases, with 12 bases between them. This CDR3 reads CASSLAEGDTQYF. DNA for the CDR3: TGTGCCAGCAGTTTGGCGGAGGGCGATACGCAGTATTTT.

This clonotype was recorded a few times. This chain connects TRBV6-5 to TRBJ1-3, with a tentative D call TRBD1 (5 bases). The CDR3 extends over 16 amino acids. In germline, CDR1 is MNHEY, CDR2 SVGAGI. V lost 3 bases, J lost 0 bases, and 12 bases lay in between. The CDR3 DNA reads as TGTGCCAGCAGTTATCGGGGCCCGAACTCTGGAAACACCATATATTTT. It translates to CASSYRGPNSGNTIYF.

This clonotype showed up many times. The J gene is TRBJ1-5, the V gene TRBV6-2 or TRBV6-3; D ambiguous. The V end lost 3 bases, the J end lost 2 bases, and 11 bases lay between the germline ends. Per germline, CDR1 MNHEY and CDR2 SVGEGT. The CDR3 contains 15 residues. The DNA for the CDR3 is TGTGCCAGCAGTTATACCACGAGCGGCAATCAGCCCCAGCATTTT. Translated, it gives CASSYTTSGNQPQHF.

Points on this clonotype: This may arise from a read error, as a much more abundant clone is one base away. The chain recombines TRBV6-2 or TRBV6-3 with TRBJ1-2; possible D gene TRBD1, 6 bases. V was cut by 0 bases and J by 12 bases, with 20 bases left in between. Germline V CDR1 and CDR2: MNHEY, SVGEGT. This CDR3 comprises 15 residues. Here the CDR3 DNA reads TGTGCCAGCAGTTACTCCTCGACAGGAGGGTCGGGCCACACCTTC. This encodes CASSYSSTGGSGHTF.

This clonotype was seen a handful of times. The chain combines TRBV5-1 with TRBJ1-1, with no clear D. From germline, CDR1 is SGHRS and CDR2 YFSETQ. CDR3 length: 13 residues. V was pared by 2 bases and J by 4 bases, with 9 bases between. CDR3 residues: CASSLSGVTEAFF. In nucleotides, the CDR3 is TGCGCCAGCAGCTTAAGTGGGGTCACTGAAGCTTTCTTT.

There are a few counts of this clonotype. The chain combines TRBV4-1 with TRBJ1-4; D not resolved. Germline CDR1 is MGHRA and CDR2 is YSYEKL. The length of the CDR3 is 12 residues. V was clipped by 5 bases and J by 8 bases, with 9 bases between them. The CDR3 nucleotides read TGCGCCAGCAGCAACACGGGAGAAAAACTGTTTTTT. Translation: CASSNTGEKLFF.

This clonotype was observed at least ten times. The V call is TRBV5-1, the J call TRBJ1-4, with 7 bases identical to TRBD1. The V gene end was trimmed by 0 bases and the J gene end by 6 bases; junction bases not matched to a gene: 5. The CDR3 extends over 15 amino acids. Per germline, CDR1 SGHRS and CDR2 YFSETQ. CDR3 amino acids: CASSLAGTAYEKLFF. For the CDR3, the DNA is TGCGCCAGCAGCTTGGCCGGGACAGCCTATGAAAAACTGTTTTTT.

This clonotype appeared a few times. The chain joins TRBV19 to TRBJ2-1, with 10 bases aligning to TRBD2. From germline, CDR1 is LNHDA and CDR2 SQIVND (reference sequence). The CDR3 is 16 amino acids. With V trimmed by 2 bases and J by 6 bases, 7 bases remained unmatched. The CDR3 spells CASSIFSSGGGNEQFF. In DNA form, the CDR3 reads TGTGCCAGTAGTATATTTTCTAGCGGGGGTGGCAATGAGCAGTTCTTC.

Many counts were recorded for this clonotype. The chain couples TRBV3-1 to TRBJ2-3; D unclear. The CDR3 extends over 12 amino acids. CDR1 is LGHDT, CDR2 YNNKEL, per germline (reference sequence). V was trimmed by 5 bases and J by 3 bases, leaving 6 bases between them. The CDR3: CASSASTDTQYF. In DNA, the CDR3 is TGTGCCAGCAGCGCCAGTACAGATACGCAGTATTTT.

This clonotype occurred many times. This chain uses TRBV6-5 with TRBJ1-1, with 9 bases identical to TRBD1. Germline V gene lookup returns CDR1 MNHEY and CDR2 SVGAGI. The CDR3 length is 14 residues. Trimming took 5 bases from V and 7 from J; bases not matched to a gene: 8. The CDR3 protein is CASSIYRGLSEAFF. CDR3 in DNA: TGTGCCAGCAGTATCTACAGGGGGCTGAGTGAAGCTTTCTTT.

This clonotype has at least ten counts. This chain links TRBV11-2 with TRBJ1-2, with TRBD1 as a possible D gene (5 bases). Germline-derived CDR1 and CDR2 are SGHAT and FQNNGV. Trimming took 5 bases from V and 4 from J, leaving 11 bases between them. This CDR3 is built from 13 residues. Here the CDR3 reads CASSQGEGYGYTF. The CDR3, as DNA: TGTGCCAGCAGCCAAGGGGAGGGCTATGGCTACACCTTC.

This clonotype was detected many times. The chain has TRBV6-6 and TRBJ1-1; TRBD1 agrees at 9 bases. V was clipped by 7 bases and J by 4 bases; unmatched bases: 10. Germline CDR1 and CDR2: MNHNY and SVGAGI (reference sequence). The CDR3 sequence is 15 residues long. CDR3 nucleotides: TGTGCCAGCATTGTATACAGGGGGCTCGGCACTGAAGCTTTCTTT. It encodes CASIVYRGLGTEAFF.

This clonotype was observed many times. The chain combines TRBV27 with TRBJ1-1; TRBD1 is a possible D gene (6 bases). Per germline, CDR1 MNHEY and CDR2 SMNVEV (reference sequence). Trimming took 5 bases from V and 0 from J, leaving 10 bases between them. The CDR3 loop spans 14 amino acids. The CDR3 loop is CASSTGHLNTEAFF. The CDR3 region has the DNA TGTGCCAGCAGTACGGGACACCTGAACACTGAAGCTTTCTTT.